This T cell receptor (beta chain) was sequenced during a study of blood T cell repertoires in COVID-19. Remarks on this clone: Without the conserved terminal phenylalanine or tryptophan, this CDR3 likely stems from a read error. The limits of the CDR3 on the DNA are not certain, so only TCRdb's listed CDR3 is given.

The table came from immunoSEQ multiplex PCR; TCRdb's copy has only in-frame clones and leaves some out. Here the sample spans approximately 230,000 clones, approximately 89% being singletons. Enrollment of patients from Seattle took place during active infection, with longitudinal follow-up. The CDR3 numbers 9 amino acids, ends counted. The germline V gene has CDR1 LNHDA and CDR2 SQIVND (reference sequence). The sequence derives from a woman aged 25 to 39 with COVID-19, enrolled during active disease. The sample was peripheral blood. The chain uses TRBV19 and TRBJ2-7; the table's D call TRBD2 went unverified against the DNA. The CDR3: CARRRLAGA.